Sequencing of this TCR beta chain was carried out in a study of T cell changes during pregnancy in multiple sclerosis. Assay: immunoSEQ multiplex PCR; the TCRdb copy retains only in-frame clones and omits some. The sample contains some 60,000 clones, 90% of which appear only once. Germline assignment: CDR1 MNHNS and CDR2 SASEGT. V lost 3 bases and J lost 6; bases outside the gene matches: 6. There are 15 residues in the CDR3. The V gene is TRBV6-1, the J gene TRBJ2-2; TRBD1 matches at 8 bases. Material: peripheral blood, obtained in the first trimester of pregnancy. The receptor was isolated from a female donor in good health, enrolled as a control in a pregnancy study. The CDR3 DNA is TGTGCCAGCAGTGAGGCGGGACAGGTCTCCGGGGAGCTGTTTTTT. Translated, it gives CASSEAGQVSGELFF.